The 14 T cell receptor beta chains given below trace back to one sample, sequenced in a study of patients and donors after allogeneic stem cell transplantation. TCRdb re-called the RT-PCR reads through MiXCR, storing one row per CDR3 protein. The sample has under 95,000 distinct CDR3 sequences, 4.5% to 5% seen once. Sequencing used blood, either unsorted or a sorted T cell fraction (not recorded which). These receptors all come from a human donor who was either an allogeneic HSCT recipient or a stem cell or donor lymphocyte infusion donor (not recorded which). It is not recorded whose cells these are; they may come from a transplant donor.

This clonotype appeared a few times. The rearrangement uses TRBV20-1 and TRBJ2-7, with TRBD1 matching 8 bases. The V gene's germline CDR1 is DFQATT and CDR2 SNEGSKA (reference sequence). V shed 5 bases and J 6 bases; nucleotides not matched to a gene: 12. The length of the CDR3 is 14 residues. In DNA, the CDR3 is TGCAGTGCTGGACGACAGGGGATGGCCTCCGAGCAGTACTTC. Translation gives CSAGRQGMASEQYF.

This clonotype has at least ten counts. The chain links TRBV7-9 to TRBJ2-5; 7 bases line up with TRBD2. Trimming removed 4 bases from V and 5 bases from J; junction bases left unmatched: 10. The CDR3 loop spans 15 amino acids. Germline-derived CDR1 and CDR2 are SEHNR and FQNEAQ (reference sequence). The CDR3 sequence is CASSWASGGVETQYF. The CDR3 region has the DNA TGTGCCAGCAGCTGGGCTAGCGGAGGGGTGGAGACCCAGTACTTC.

The chain employs TRBV20-1 and TRBJ1-1, with D possibly matching TRBD1 (5 bases). The V gene's germline CDR1 is DFQATT and CDR2 SNEGSKA (reference sequence). The CDR3 is 12 amino acids. Trimming cost V 5 bases and J 6 bases, with 13 bases left between them. The CDR3 bases are TGCAGTGCTTTTCCAGGGTTTGCTGAAGCTTTCTTT. This translates into CSAFPGFAEAFF.

This clonotype was found many times. V usage is TRBV18 and J usage is TRBJ2-7, with TRBD1 identical over 11 bases. The V gene end was trimmed by 5 bases and the J gene end by 6 bases; junction bases not matched to a gene: 12. The CDR3 totals 16 residues. Germline assignment: CDR1 KGHSH and CDR2 LQKENI. CDR3 in amino acids: CASSAGQGGGLLEQYF. In DNA, the CDR3 is TGTGCCAGCTCAGCGGGACAGGGGGGCGGACTACTCGAGCAGTACTTC.

This clonotype has at least ten counts. The chain carries TRBV12-3 or TRBV12-4 and TRBJ2-1, with 7 bases matching TRBD1. The CDR3 is 15 residues long. The junction had 8 bases not matched to a gene; V was cut back by 1 base and J by 8 bases. The CDR3 nucleotides read TGTGCCAGCAGTTTAGAGGGGACAGCATACGATGAGCAGTTCTTC. Translating gives CASSLEGTAYDEQFF.

This clonotype was seen repeatedly, ten times or more. This sequence joins TRBV2 and TRBJ2-1; weak D call: TRBD2 (6 bases). CDR1 is SNHLY and CDR2 is FYNNEI in the germline V gene. This CDR3 is 14 amino acids long. Trimming removed 0 bases from V and 10 bases from J, with 13 bases in between. This CDR3 is CASSEALGRGEQFF. DNA for the CDR3: TGTGCCAGCAGTGAAGCGCTCGGGCGGGGAGAGCAGTTCTTC. The variable domain in full, completed from reference TRBV2 and TRBJ2-1, reads EPEVTQTPSHQVTQMGQEVILRCVPISNHLYFYWYRQILGQKVEFLVSFYNNEISEKSEIFDDQFSVERPDGSNFTLKIRSTKLEDSAMYFCASSEALGRGEQFFGPGTRLTVL.

This chain uses TRBV15 with TRBJ2-3, with a weak D call TRBD2 (7 bases). The V and J ends lost 3 bases and 0 bases respectively, with 13 bases between them. Germline CDR1 is LNHNV and CDR2 is YYDKDF (reference sequence). The CDR3 extends over 16 amino acids. CDR3 residues: CATSRMGGASTDTQYF. The CDR3 DNA follows: TGTGCCACCAGCAGGATGGGGGGGGCGAGCACAGATACGCAGTATTTT.

This clonotype occurred once. The genes are TRBV11-2 and TRBJ1-4; 7 bases match TRBD1. CDR3 length equals 17 residues. CDR1 and CDR2 (germline): SGHAT, FQNNGV. V lost 2 bases and J lost 2; bases outside the gene matches: 8. The CDR3 region is CASSLYKGAVTNEKLFF. Here the CDR3 DNA reads TGTGCCAGCAGCTTATATAAGGGGGCCGTGACTAATGAAAAACTGTTTTTT.

This clonotype was picked up a small number of times. This chain connects TRBV3-1 to TRBJ1-1; no clear D gene. The CDR3 is 11 amino acids. V gave up 1 base and J gave up 5 bases, with 2 bases separating them. Per germline, CDR1 LGHDT and CDR2 YNNKEL (reference sequence). The CDR3 is CASSQATEAFF. The CDR3 DNA sequence: TGTGCCAGCAGCCAAGCGACTGAAGCTTTCTTT.

The sample holds a few counts of this clonotype. The chain is built from TRBV20-1 and TRBJ2-2, with 7 bases that match TRBD1. Germline assignment: CDR1 DFQATT and CDR2 SNEGSKA (reference sequence). The trim removed 6 bases at V and 5 bases at J, leaving 3 bases unmatched. This CDR3 is 12 amino acids long. The CDR3 DNA follows: TGCAGTGCCCACAGGGGTACCGGGGAGCTGTTTTTT. As protein: CSAHRGTGELFF.

This clonotype was recorded at least ten times. The chain uses TRBV5-5 and TRBJ2-2; 11 bases map to TRBD2. This CDR3 has 15 residues. V shed 1 base and J 9 bases; nucleotides not matched to a gene: 5. CDR1 SGHKS and CDR2 YYEKEE come from the germline V gene (reference sequence). The CDR3 loop is CASSLRLAGGRELFF. In DNA form, the CDR3 reads TGTGCCAGCAGCTTGCGGCTAGCGGGGGGTAGGGAGCTGTTTTTT.

This clonotype was seen many times. The chain links TRBV5-4 to TRBJ2-5, with 12 bases identical to TRBD2. J was trimmed by 7 bases and V by 0 bases; bases with no gene match: 10. This CDR3 has 17 amino acids. CDR1 and CDR2 from the germline V gene are SGHNT and YYREEE (reference sequence). The CDR3 protein is CASSLGDPLAGGGTQYF. CDR3 in DNA: TGTGCCAGCAGCTTGGGAGACCCACTAGCGGGGGGAGGGACCCAGTACTTC.

This clonotype appeared many times. The rearrangement uses TRBV5-1 and TRBJ2-2; perhaps TRBD1 as D (6 bases). This CDR3 region has 16 residues. Trimming removed 5 bases at V and 1 base at J, with 15 bases between. Germline V CDR1 and CDR2: SGHRS, YFSETQ. Here the CDR3 reads CASSLITGLNTGELFF. CDR3 nucleotide sequence: TGCGCCAGCAGTTTAATAACAGGGTTGAACACCGGGGAGCTGTTTTTT.

This clonotype occurred many times. The chain couples TRBV29-1 to TRBJ1-2, with D perhaps matching TRBD1 (6 bases). The CDR3 length is 13 residues. V was pared by 7 bases and J by 6 bases, with 18 bases between. Germline CDR1 and CDR2: SQVTM and ANQGSEA. CDR3 bases: TGCAGCGCCGAGGAAGGGGGGGGGAATGGCTACACCTTC. Translating it yields CSAEEGGGNGYTF.